A single sample is the source of the 25 T cell receptor beta chains below, sequenced in a study of blood T cell repertoires in COVID-19. Assay: immunoSEQ multiplex PCR; the TCRdb copy retains only in-frame clones and omits some. Of roughly 150,000 clones in the sample, roughly 90% are singletons; the top ten hold about a sixth. Sequenced sample: peripheral blood. These TCRs come from a man aged 55 to 70 with active or convalescent COVID-19.

The J gene is TRBJ2-7, the V gene TRBV29-1; possible D gene TRBD1, 6 bases. Germline-derived CDR1 and CDR2 are SQVTM and ANQGSEA. The CDR3 length is 13 residues. The V gene lost 7 bases and the J gene lost 3 bases, with 16 bases spanning the gap. CDR3 in amino acids: CSATGLGLYEQYF. As DNA, the CDR3 is TGCAGCGCTACAGGGTTGGGGCTCTACGAGCAGTACTTC.

This rearrangement joins TRBV29-1 to TRBJ1-5; 10 bases match TRBD1. Germline CDR1 SQVTM, CDR2 ANQGSEA. After removal of 5 bases from V and 5 bases from J, the junction contained 3 bases not matched to a gene. The CDR3 runs to 13 residues. The CDR3, as DNA: TGCAGCGTTAGGACAGGGGGTGATCAGCCCCAGCATTTT. It is translated as CSVRTGGDQPQHF.

V gene TRBV3-1 (or the pseudogene TRBV3-2) combines with J gene TRBJ2-1; 8 positions match TRBD2. The CDR3 consists of 16 residues. Germline CDR1 and CDR2: LGHDT and YNNKEL (reference sequence). V lost 4 bases, J lost 4 bases, and 9 bases stayed unmatched. The CDR3 region has the DNA TGTGCCAGCAGCCGGGCGGCGGGGGGCCTTTACAATGAGCAGTTCTTC. It yields the protein CASSRAAGGLYNEQFF.

As for this clone: Other DNA sequences of this sample code for an identical CDR3. This chain connects TRBV5-4 to TRBJ2-1; D might be TRBD1 (6 bases). The CDR3 loop spans 15 amino acids. The V and J ends lost 0 bases and 1 base respectively, with 8 bases between them. CDR1 is SGHNT, CDR2 YYREEE, per germline (reference sequence). In DNA form, the CDR3 reads TGTGCCAGCAGCTTGGGACAGGTTTCCTACAATGAGCAGTTCTTC. Translating it yields CASSLGQVSYNEQFF.

V gene TRBV9 combines with J gene TRBJ1-2, with D perhaps TRBD1 (5 bases). This CDR3 is built from 13 residues. The germline gives CDR1 SGDLS, CDR2 YYNGEE. V lost 0 bases and J 8 bases, leaving 11 bases between the germline ends. The CDR3 nucleotides are TGTGCCAGCAGCGTAGGGCAGGGCAGGGGCTACACCTTC. Encoded protein: CASSVGQGRGYTF.

This clone has a single count. V and J are TRBV5-1 and TRBJ1-5, with D uncertain. This CDR3 is 14 amino acids long. The ends were cut back, 0 bases at V and 1 base at J, with 5 bases in the middle. Germline V gene sequence: CDR1 SGHRS, CDR2 YFSETQ. The CDR3 sequence: CASSLGQSNQPQHF. Written as DNA, the CDR3 is TGCGCCAGCAGCTTGGGGCAGAGCAATCAGCCCCAGCATTTT.

This clone came up once. The chain carries TRBV29-1 and TRBJ2-3; D is perhaps TRBD1 (6 bases). Between the trimmed V and J ends, which lost 6 bases and 2 bases, there was a span of 12 bases. This CDR3 is 13 amino acids long. Germline CDR1 and CDR2: SQVTM and ANQGSEA. CDR3 in DNA: TGCAGCGTACGACCAGGGGCCACAGATACGCAGTATTTT. Residues: CSVRPGATDTQYF.

J is TRBJ1-2 and V is TRBV5-1; 8 bases match TRBD1. Germline lookup yields CDR1 SGHRS and CDR2 YFSETQ. The V gene end was trimmed by 0 bases and the J gene end by 6 bases; junction bases not matched to a gene: 7. The CDR3 runs to 15 residues. CDR3: CASSLEAQGADGYTF. The CDR3 coding sequence is TGCGCCAGCAGCTTGGAGGCCCAGGGGGCTGATGGCTACACCTTC.

This clone has a handful of counts. The V call is TRBV18, the J call TRBJ1-1, with D unclear. The V gene's germline CDR1 is KGHSH and CDR2 LQKENI. The CDR3 covers 14 residues. The germline V and J ends were trimmed by 1 base and 1 base, with 7 bases remaining between them. The CDR3 nucleotides read TGTGCCAGCTCACCACTCGGAGGGAACACTGAAGCTTTCTTT. Translation gives CASSPLGGNTEAFF.

The V call is TRBV29-1, the J call TRBJ1-2, with D possibly TRBD1 on 6 matching bases. The CDR3 spans 12 residues. Per germline, CDR1 SQVTM and CDR2 ANQGSEA. Trimming removed 6 bases from V and 4 bases from J, with 12 bases in between. For the CDR3, the DNA is TGCAGCGTCGACGGGACAACCTATGGCTACACCTTC. It is translated as CSVDGTTYGYTF.

The CDR3 here is CASSPTGYTEAFF. The CDR3 coding sequence is TGTGCCAGCAGTCCGACAGGGTACACTGAAGCTTTCTTT. J is TRBJ1-1 and V is TRBV2; 7 nucleotides agree with TRBD1. The CDR3 spans 13 residues. CDR1 and CDR2 from the germline V gene are SNHLY and FYNNEI. With 5 bases clipped from V and 3 bases from J, the junction kept 3 bases outside the gene matches.

The chain employs TRBV11-3 and TRBJ2-3, with D possibly matching TRBD2 (6 bases). CDR1 is SGHNT, CDR2 YENEEA, per germline. The CDR3 spans 13 residues. V was trimmed by 8 bases and J by 2 bases, leaving 11 bases between them. In nucleotides, the CDR3 is TGTGCCAGCCAGGGACTTTCCACAGATACGCAGTATTTT. Its protein is CASQGLSTDTQYF.

The V gene is TRBV5-1, the J gene TRBJ2-7; 8 bases match TRBD1. J gave up 5 bases and V 4 bases, and 2 bases lay outside the gene matches. CDR3 length: 12 amino acids. Germline V gives CDR1 SGHRS, CDR2 YFSETQ. The CDR3 region is CASSVTGDEQYF. The CDR3 nucleotides are TGCGCCAGCAGCGTGACAGGGGACGAGCAGTACTTC.

The chain has TRBV6-5 and TRBJ1-2, with 7 bases matching TRBD1. CDR1 is MNHEY, CDR2 SVGAGI, per germline. There are 13 residues in the CDR3. Losses at the gene ends were 6 bases for V and 4 bases for J; bases not matched to a gene: 5. CDR3 nucleotides: TGTGCCAGCAGCCTCCGACAGGGCTATGGCTACACCTTC. It encodes CASSLRQGYGYTF.

The genes are TRBV18 and TRBJ2-1; maybe TRBD1 (6 bases). V lost 2 bases, J lost 0 bases, and 14 bases lay in between. This CDR3 spans 17 amino acids. The germline gives CDR1 KGHSH, CDR2 LQKENI. CDR3 in amino acids: CASSPSRGQSSYNEQFF. CDR3 nucleotides: TGTGCCAGCTCACCATCCAGGGGACAAAGCTCCTACAATGAGCAGTTCTTC. Looking up the rest from reference TRBV18 and TRBJ2-1 gives the full variable domain: NAGVMQNPRHLVRRRGQEARLRCSPMKGHSHVYWYRQLPEEGLKFMVYLQKENIIDESGMPKERFSAEFPKEGPSILRIQQVVRGDSAAYFCASSPSRGQSSYNEQFFGPGTRLTVL.

V usage is TRBV19 and J usage is TRBJ1-2; tentative D call: TRBD1 (6 bases). Trimming took 5 bases from V and 0 from J, leaving 19 bases between them. CDR1 LNHDA and CDR2 SQIVND come from the germline V gene (reference sequence). CDR3 length equals 17 residues. The CDR3 DNA follows: TGTGCCAGTAGTTCCTCCGGGACACATAATTCTAACTATGGCTACACCTTC. Its protein product is CASSSSGTHNSNYGYTF.

The V gene is TRBV6-8, the J gene TRBJ1-2, with D unclear. Trimming took 5 bases from V and 1 from J, leaving 14 bases between them. The length of the CDR3 is 15 residues. CDR1 is MNHGY, CDR2 SAAAGT, per germline. CDR3 DNA sequence: TGTGCCAGCAGTAAAGACCCGGGAATTAACTATGGCTACACCTTC. It yields the protein CASSKDPGINYGYTF.

V and J are TRBV5-1 and TRBJ2-2; no definite D call. The CDR3 spans 14 residues. V was pared by 3 bases and J by 4 bases, with 10 bases between. Germline V CDR1 and CDR2: SGHRS, YFSETQ. This CDR3 reads CASSSGLSTGELFF. CDR3 nucleotides: TGCGCCAGCAGCTCGGGTCTCTCCACCGGGGAGCTGTTTTTT.

This chain connects TRBV27 to TRBJ2-2, with TRBD2 matching over 8 bases. The CDR3 is 14 amino acids. Germline CDR1 MNHEY, CDR2 SMNVEV (reference sequence). The V and J ends lost 6 bases and 1 base, in that order; junction bases with no gene match: 1. CDR3 coding DNA: TGTGCCAGCAGCGGGACTAGGAACACCGGGGAGCTGTTTTTT. Its translation: CASSGTRNTGELFF.

This chain links TRBV7-9 with TRBJ1-2; the D is unclear. This CDR3 spans 14 amino acids. Germline V gives CDR1 SEHNR, CDR2 FQNEAQ (reference sequence). V lost 5 bases and J 4 bases, leaving 14 bases between the germline ends. The CDR3 here is CASSPESEGYGYTF. For the CDR3, the DNA is TGTGCCAGCAGCCCCGAATCCGAGGGCTATGGCTACACCTTC.

The chain links TRBV5-8 to TRBJ1-2, with 7 bases identical to TRBD1. This CDR3 spans 17 amino acids. V shed 4 bases, J shed 8 bases, and the junction held 20 bases outside the gene matches. Germline V gene sequence: CDR1 SGHTS, CDR2 YDEGEE. The chain's CDR3 is CASSHLRGGTAFGGYTF. The CDR3 region has the DNA TGTGCCAGCAGCCACCTTCGGGGCGGGACAGCTTTTGGAGGCTACACCTTC.

V gene TRBV6-5 combines with J gene TRBJ2-1; 8 bases fit TRBD2. The V gene's germline CDR1 is MNHEY and CDR2 SVGAGI. V dropped 9 bases and J dropped 1; count of bases not matched to a gene: 8. CDR3 length: 15 amino acids. CDR3 amino acids: CASWAGGTSYNEQFF. The CDR3 nucleotides are TGTGCCAGTTGGGCGGGGGGTACGTCCTACAATGAGCAGTTCTTC.

The rearrangement links TRBV5-5 to TRBJ1-1, with D possibly TRBD1 on 5 matching bases. CDR1 is SGHKS and CDR2 is YYEKEE in the germline V gene (reference sequence). The CDR3 consists of 15 residues. The V gene lost 2 bases and the J gene lost 1 base, with 12 bases spanning the gap. This chain's CDR3 is CASSFRGGENTEAFF. The CDR3 DNA reads TGTGCCAGCAGCTTTAGGGGAGGGGAGAACACTGAAGCTTTCTTT.

J is TRBJ2-2 and V is TRBV9; 9 bases are a match to TRBD2. This CDR3 contains 15 residues. The V and J ends lost 0 bases and 7 bases, in that order; junction bases with no gene match: 4. From germline, CDR1 is SGDLS and CDR2 YYNGEE. The CDR3 loop reads CASSVGVAGVGELFF. The CDR3 coding sequence is TGTGCCAGCAGCGTAGGAGTAGCGGGGGTCGGGGAGCTGTTTTTT. Filled out from reference TRBV9 and TRBJ2-2, the complete variable domain reads DSGVTQTPKHLITATGQRVTLRCSPRSGDLSVYWYQQSLDQGLQFLIQYYNGEERAKGNILERFSAQQFPDLHSELNLSSLELGDSALYFCASSVGVAGVGELFFGEGSRLTVL.

The rearrangement uses TRBV6-1 and TRBJ2-3, with TRBD2 matching 12 bases. The V and J ends lost 0 bases and 4 bases, in that order; junction bases with no gene match: 8. Germline V CDR1 and CDR2: MNHNS, SASEGT. This CDR3 has 18 amino acids. In DNA, the CDR3 is TGTGCCAGCAGTGAAGCGCTTCGGCTAGCGGGGGGGCCAGATACGCAGTATTTT. It is translated as CASSEALRLAGGPDTQYF.